This T cell receptor beta chain was identified in a study of blood T cell repertoires in COVID-19. Study summary: Sources were T cells, B-cell-depleted T cells, or PBMCs; the material itself was cDNA or gDNA.

CDR1 and CDR2 (germline): SGHTA, FQGNSA. The V end lost 0 bases, the J end lost 8 bases, and 13 bases lay between the germline ends. The CDR3 runs 14 residues. Seattle patients were enrolled during active infection and followed longitudinally. Per the original data handling: How many nucleated cells were present was estimated from reference gene primer amplification. Measured with immunoSEQ multiplex PCR; TCRdb has only the in-frame clones, and not every one. V, J and clone size derive from that table, while D and trimming were established from the DNA sequence. Here the sample spans around 210,000 clones, 85% being singletons.

Sequencing was performed on peripheral blood. The chain is built from TRBV7-2 and TRBJ1-2; D gene uncertain. This sequence originates from a man in his 60s with COVID-19, enrolled during active disease. The CDR3 region has the DNA TGTGCCAGCAGCTTAGCTTATGTGGTCGGGGGCTACACCTTC. The encoded protein is CASSLAYVVGGYTF.